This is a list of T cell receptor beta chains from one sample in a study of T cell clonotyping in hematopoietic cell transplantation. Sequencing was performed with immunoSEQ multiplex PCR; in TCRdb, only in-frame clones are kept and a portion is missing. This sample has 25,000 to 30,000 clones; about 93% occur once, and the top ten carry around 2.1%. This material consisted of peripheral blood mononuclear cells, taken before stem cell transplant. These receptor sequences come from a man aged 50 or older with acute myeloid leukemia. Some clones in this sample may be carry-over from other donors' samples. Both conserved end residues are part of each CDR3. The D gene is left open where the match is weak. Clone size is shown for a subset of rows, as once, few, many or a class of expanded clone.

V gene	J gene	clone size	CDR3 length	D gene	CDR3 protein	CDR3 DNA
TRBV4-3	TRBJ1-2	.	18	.	CASSQGTRGLGFNYGYTF	TGCGCCAGCAGCCAAGGAACCCGGGGGTTGGGATTTAACTATGGCTACACCTTC
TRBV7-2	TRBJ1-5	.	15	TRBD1	CASSPQGAGTQPQHF	TGTGCCAGCAGCCCTCAGGGGGCAGGGACTCAGCCCCAGCATTTT
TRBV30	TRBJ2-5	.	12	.	CAWSVEMKTQYF	TGTGCCTGGAGTGTGGAGATGAAGACCCAGTACTTC
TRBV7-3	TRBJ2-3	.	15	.	CASSPSGVVTDTQYF	TGTGCCAGCAGCCCCTCCGGAGTGGTCACAGATACGCAGTATTTT
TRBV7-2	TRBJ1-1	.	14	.	CASSSRLGGTEAFF	TGTGCCAGCAGCTCCCGACTCGGTGGGACTGAAGCTTTCTTT
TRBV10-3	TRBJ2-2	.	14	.	CAISGDRGTGELFF	TGTGCCATCAGTGGGGATCGGGGCACCGGGGAGCTGTTTTTT
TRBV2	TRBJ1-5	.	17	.	CASRLGRGLEVRQPQHF	TGTGCCAGCAGACTTGGGCGGGGGCTGGAAGTTAGGCAGCCCCAGCATTTT
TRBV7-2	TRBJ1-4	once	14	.	CASSLGGFNEKLFF	TGTGCCAGCAGCTTAGGGGGCTTTAATGAAAAACTGTTTTTT
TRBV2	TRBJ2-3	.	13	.	CASSRDSTDTQYF	TGTGCCTCCTCGAGGGACTCCACAGATACGCAGTATTTT
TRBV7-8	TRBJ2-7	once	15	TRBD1	CASSSRTGIIYEQYF	TGTGCCAGCAGCTCAAGGACAGGGATTATCTACGAGCAGTACTTC
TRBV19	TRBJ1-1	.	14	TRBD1	CASRDRVRGTEAFF	TGTGCCAGTCGGGACAGGGTTCGTGGGACTGAAGCTTTCTTT
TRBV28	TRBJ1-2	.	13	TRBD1	CASSQGTDYGYTF	TGTGCCAGCAGTCAAGGGACAGACTATGGCTACACCTTC
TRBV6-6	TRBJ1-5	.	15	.	CASSPTRDSNQPQHF	TGTGCCAGCAGTCCTACACGGGATAGCAATCAGCCCCAGCATTTT
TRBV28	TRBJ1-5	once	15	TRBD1	CATTSDPQGNQPQHF	TGTGCCACGACCTCAGATCCACAGGGGAATCAGCCCCAGCATTTT
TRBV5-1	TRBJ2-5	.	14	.	CASSLAGSQETQYF	TGCGCCAGCAGCTTGGCCGGTTCCCAAGAGACCCAGTACTTC
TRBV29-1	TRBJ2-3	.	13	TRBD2	CSVDRGVSNTQYF	TGCAGCGTTGACCGGGGGGTCTCGAATACGCAGTATTTT
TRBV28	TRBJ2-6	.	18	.	CASSGLGLTQSRANVLTF	TGTGCCAGCAGTGGCCTTGGCTTGACACAAAGTCGGGCCAACGTCCTGACTTTC
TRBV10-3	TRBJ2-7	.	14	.	CAITMTGTGGEQYF	TGTGCCATCACCATGACAGGTACTGGGGGGGAGCAGTACTTC
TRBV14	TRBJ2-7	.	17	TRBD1	CASSQGVLTGGNYEQYF	TGTGCCAGCAGCCAAGGGGTCCTAACAGGGGGTAACTACGAGCAGTACTTC
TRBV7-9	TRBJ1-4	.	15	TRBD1	CASSPRGGGYEKLFF	TGTGCCAGCAGCCCCCGCGGAGGGGGCTATGAAAAACTGTTTTTT
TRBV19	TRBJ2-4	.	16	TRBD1	CASSPRRTGGRNIQYF	TGTGCCAGTAGTCCGCGTCGGACAGGGGGAAGAAACATTCAGTACTTC
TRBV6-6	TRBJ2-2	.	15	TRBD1	CASSTRDRGSGELFF	TGTGCCAGCAGTACTCGGGACAGGGGTTCCGGGGAGCTGTTTTTT
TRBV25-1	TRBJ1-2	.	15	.	CASSAPRTGTGGYTF	TGTGCCAGCAGTGCCCCAAGGACCGGCACGGGGGGCTACACCTTC
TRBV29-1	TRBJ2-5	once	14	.	CSVDPGRYQETQYF	TGCAGCGTTGATCCGGGCCGGTACCAAGAGACCCAGTACTTC
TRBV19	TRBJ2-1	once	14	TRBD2	CASAGGSGGGEQFF	TGTGCCAGTGCGGGTGGTAGCGGGGGGGGTGAGCAGTTCTTC
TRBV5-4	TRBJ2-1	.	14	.	CASSQTQNYNEQFF	TGTGCCAGCAGCCAAACCCAGAATTACAATGAGCAGTTCTTC
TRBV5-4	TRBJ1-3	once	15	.	CASSLDSLSGNTIYF	TGTGCCAGCAGCTTGGACAGCCTCTCTGGAAACACCATATATTTT
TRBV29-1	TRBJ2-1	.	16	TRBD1	CSVYRGRLTGYNEQFF	TGCAGCGTCTACAGGGGGCGCTTGACGGGTTACAATGAGCAGTTCTTC
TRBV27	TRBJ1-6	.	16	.	CASSLYRPAGDSPLHF	TGTGCCAGCAGTTTATATCGGCCGGCAGGGGACTCACCCCTCCACTTT
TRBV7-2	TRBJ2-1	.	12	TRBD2	CASSDTSGPEFF	TGTGCCAGCAGCGACACTAGCGGACCGGAGTTCTTC
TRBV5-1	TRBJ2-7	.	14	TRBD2	CASSLGSGRSEQYF	TGCGCCAGCAGCTTAGGGAGCGGGAGGAGCGAGCAGTACTTC
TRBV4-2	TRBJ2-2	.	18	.	CASSPLLGGFWNTGELFF	TGTGCCAGCAGCCCTCTTCTCGGGGGATTCTGGAACACCGGGGAGCTGTTTTTT
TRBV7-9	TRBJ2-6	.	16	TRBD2	CASSFREGSGANVLTF	TGTGCCAGCAGCTTTAGGGAGGGCTCTGGGGCCAACGTCCTGACTTTC
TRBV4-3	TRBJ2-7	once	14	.	CASSRLTGAYEQYF	TGCGCCAGCAGCCGCCTGACAGGAGCCTACGAGCAGTACTTC
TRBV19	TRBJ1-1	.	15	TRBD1	CASSYLDRGHTEAFF	TGTGCCAGTAGTTACCTAGACAGGGGGCACACTGAAGCTTTCTTT
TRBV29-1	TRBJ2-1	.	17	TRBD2	CSVHWGPLAGVRDEQFF	TGCAGCGTCCACTGGGGCCCCCTAGCGGGAGTACGCGATGAGCAGTTCTTC
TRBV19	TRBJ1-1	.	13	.	CASSLGMNTEAFF	TGTGCCAGTAGTCTTGGGATGAACACTGAAGCTTTCTTT
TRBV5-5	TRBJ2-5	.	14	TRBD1	CASSSTGDQETQYF	TGTGCCAGCAGCTCGACAGGGGACCAAGAGACCCAGTACTTC
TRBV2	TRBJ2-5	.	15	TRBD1	CASRNRDRQSVAQYF	TGTGCCAGCAGAAATAGGGACAGGCAATCGGTGGCCCAGTACTTC
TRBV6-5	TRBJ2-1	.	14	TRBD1	CASSSLDRGYEQFF	TGTGCCAGCAGTTCCTTAGACAGGGGCTATGAGCAGTTCTTC
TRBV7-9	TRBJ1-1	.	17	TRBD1	CASSPSDRGGDNTEAFF	TGTGCCAGCAGTCCTTCGGACAGGGGGGGGGATAACACTGAAGCTTTCTTT
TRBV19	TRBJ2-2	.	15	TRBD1	CASSPRQGGTGELFF	TGTGCCAGTAGTCCCCGACAGGGGGGCACCGGGGAGCTGTTTTTT